The text below deals with one T cell receptor (beta chain). Antigen: not known. This record comes from a study of T cell repertoires in cytomegalovirus infection. Whole-study context: Public TCR beta signatures provided an indication of both CMV infection and a matching HLA type. Points from the study as a whole: Based on cumulative public TCR beta family frequency, carriers of CMV plus the relevant HLA were identified. What dominated the ex vivo response were HLA-C-restricted CMV-specific TCR beta clonotypes.

V lost 2 bases, J lost 8 bases, and 6 bases stayed unmatched. Germline V lookup: CDR1 MDHEN, CDR2 SYDVKM. This CDR3 is built from 15 residues. One entry per CDR3 protein, called by TCRdb with MiXCR from the reads. The table lists more than 400,000 distinct CDR3 sequences, around 27% of them singletons. The TCR comes from a human donor in good health (CMV status not recorded). Some clones in this sample may be carry-over from other donors' samples. The chain carries TRBV28 and TRBJ2-1; TRBD2 matches 10 bases. The sample taken for sequencing was PBMCs. CDR3 in DNA: TGTGCCAGCAGTTTAGGTAGCGGGAGGAGGGATGAGCAGTTCTTC. Amino acids: CASSLGSGRRDEQFF.